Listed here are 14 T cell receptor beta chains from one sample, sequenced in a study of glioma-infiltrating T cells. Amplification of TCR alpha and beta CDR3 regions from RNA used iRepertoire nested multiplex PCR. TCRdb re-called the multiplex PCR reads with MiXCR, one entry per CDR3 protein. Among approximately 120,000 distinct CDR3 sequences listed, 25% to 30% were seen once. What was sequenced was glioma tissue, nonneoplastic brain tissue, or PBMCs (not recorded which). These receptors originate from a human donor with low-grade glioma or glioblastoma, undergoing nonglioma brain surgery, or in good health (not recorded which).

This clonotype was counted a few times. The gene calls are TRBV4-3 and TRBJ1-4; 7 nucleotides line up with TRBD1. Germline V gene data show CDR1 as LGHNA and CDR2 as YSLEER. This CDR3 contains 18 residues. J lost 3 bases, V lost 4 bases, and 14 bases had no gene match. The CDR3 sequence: CASSPRAGTAASNEKLFF. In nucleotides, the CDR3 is TGCGCCAGCAGCCCGAGAGCCGGGACAGCGGCGTCTAATGAAAAACTGTTTTTT.

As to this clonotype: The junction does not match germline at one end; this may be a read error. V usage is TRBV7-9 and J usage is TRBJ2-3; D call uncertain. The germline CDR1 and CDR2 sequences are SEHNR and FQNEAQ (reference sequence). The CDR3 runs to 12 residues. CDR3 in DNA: TGTGCCGGCAGCGCCGGCACAGATACGCAGTTTTTT. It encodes CAGSAGTDTQFF.

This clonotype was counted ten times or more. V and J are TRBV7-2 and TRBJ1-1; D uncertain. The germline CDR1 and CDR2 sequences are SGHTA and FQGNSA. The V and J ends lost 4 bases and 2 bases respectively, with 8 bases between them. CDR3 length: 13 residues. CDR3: CASSSSRNTEAFF. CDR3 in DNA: TGTGCCAGCAGCTCCTCGCGCAACACTGAAGCTTTCTTT. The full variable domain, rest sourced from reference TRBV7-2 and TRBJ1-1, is GAGVSQSPSNKVTEKGKDVELRCDPISGHTALYWYRQSLGQGLEFLIYFQGNSAPDKSGLPSDRFSAERTGGSVSTLTIQRTQQEDSAVYLCASSSSRNTEAFFGQGTRLTVV.

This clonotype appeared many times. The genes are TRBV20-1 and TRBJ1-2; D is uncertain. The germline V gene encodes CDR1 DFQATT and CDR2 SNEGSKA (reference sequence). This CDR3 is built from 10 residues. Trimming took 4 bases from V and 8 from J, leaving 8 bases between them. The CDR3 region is CSAKREGYTF. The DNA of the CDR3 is TGCAGTGCTAAAAGGGAGGGCTACACCTTC.

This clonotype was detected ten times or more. The chain's CDR3 is CSARVSGSWGDEQYF. CDR3 coding DNA: TGCAGTGCTAGAGTTAGCGGGAGCTGGGGTGACGAGCAGTACTTC. This chain connects TRBV20-1 to TRBJ2-7; 9 bases map to TRBD2. This CDR3 region has 15 residues. Per the germline V gene, CDR1 is DFQATT and CDR2 is SNEGSKA (reference sequence). With 1 base clipped from V and 5 bases from J, the junction kept 9 bases outside the gene matches.

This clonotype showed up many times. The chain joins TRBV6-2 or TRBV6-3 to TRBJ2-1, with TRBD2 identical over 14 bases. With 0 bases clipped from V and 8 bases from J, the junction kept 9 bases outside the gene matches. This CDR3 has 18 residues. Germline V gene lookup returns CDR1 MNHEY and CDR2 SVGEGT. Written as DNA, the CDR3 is TGTGCCAGCAGTTACTCAGAAGAGACTAGCGGGGGGGCCTATGAGCAGTTCTTC. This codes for CASSYSEETSGGAYEQFF.

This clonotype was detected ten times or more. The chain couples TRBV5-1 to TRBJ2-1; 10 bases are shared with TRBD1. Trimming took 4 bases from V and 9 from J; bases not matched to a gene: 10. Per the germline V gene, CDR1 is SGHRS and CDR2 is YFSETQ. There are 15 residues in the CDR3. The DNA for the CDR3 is TGCGCCAGCAGCCTAAGACAGGGGGCGGACGTTGAGCAGTTCTTC. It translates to CASSLRQGADVEQFF.

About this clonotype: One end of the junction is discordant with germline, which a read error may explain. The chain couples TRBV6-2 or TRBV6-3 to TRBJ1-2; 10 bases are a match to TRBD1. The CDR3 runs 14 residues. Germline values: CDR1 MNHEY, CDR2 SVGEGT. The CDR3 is CSSSGQGVGYGYTF. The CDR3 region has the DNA TGTTCCAGTAGCGGACAGGGGGTTGGCTATGGCTACACCTTC.

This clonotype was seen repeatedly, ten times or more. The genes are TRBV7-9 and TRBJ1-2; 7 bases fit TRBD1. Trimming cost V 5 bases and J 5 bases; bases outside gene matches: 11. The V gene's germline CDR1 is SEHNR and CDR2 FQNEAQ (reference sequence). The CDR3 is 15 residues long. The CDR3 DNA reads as TGTGCCAGCAGCCCTACAGGGGCGCTTCGATATGGCTACACCTTC. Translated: CASSPTGALRYGYTF.

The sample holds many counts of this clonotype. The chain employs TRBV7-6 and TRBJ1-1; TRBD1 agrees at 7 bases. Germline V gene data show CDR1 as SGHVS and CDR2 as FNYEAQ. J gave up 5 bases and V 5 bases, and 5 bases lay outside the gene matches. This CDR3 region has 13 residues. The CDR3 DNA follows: TGTGCCAGCAGCGTAAGACAGGGAACTGAAGCTTTCTTT. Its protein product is CASSVRQGTEAFF.

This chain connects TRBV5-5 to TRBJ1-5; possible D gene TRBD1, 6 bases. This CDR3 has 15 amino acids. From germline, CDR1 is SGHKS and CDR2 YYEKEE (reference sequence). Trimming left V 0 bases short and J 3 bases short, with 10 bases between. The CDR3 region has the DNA TGTGCCAGCAGCTTGGCCCACAGGGTCAATCAGCCCCAGCATTTT. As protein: CASSLAHRVNQPQHF. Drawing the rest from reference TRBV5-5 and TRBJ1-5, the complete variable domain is DAGVTQSPTHLIKTRGQQVTLRCSPISGHKSVSWYQQVLGQGPQFIFQYYEKEERGRGNFPDRFSARQFPNYSSELNVNALLLGDSALYLCASSLAHRVNQPQHFGDGTRLSIL.

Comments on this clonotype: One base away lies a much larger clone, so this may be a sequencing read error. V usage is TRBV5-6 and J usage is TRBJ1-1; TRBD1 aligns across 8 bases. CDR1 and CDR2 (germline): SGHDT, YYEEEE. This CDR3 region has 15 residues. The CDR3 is CASSLQGAPNTGAFF. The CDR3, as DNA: TGTGCCAGCAGCTTGCAGGGGGCGCCCAACACTGGAGCTTTCTTT.

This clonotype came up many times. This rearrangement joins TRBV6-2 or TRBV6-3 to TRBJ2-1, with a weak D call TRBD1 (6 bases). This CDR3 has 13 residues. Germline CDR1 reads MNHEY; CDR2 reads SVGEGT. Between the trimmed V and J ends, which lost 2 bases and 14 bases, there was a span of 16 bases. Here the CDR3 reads CASSYAGTSEKFF. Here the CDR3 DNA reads TGTGCCAGCAGTTACGCCGGGACATCCGAGAAGTTCTTC.

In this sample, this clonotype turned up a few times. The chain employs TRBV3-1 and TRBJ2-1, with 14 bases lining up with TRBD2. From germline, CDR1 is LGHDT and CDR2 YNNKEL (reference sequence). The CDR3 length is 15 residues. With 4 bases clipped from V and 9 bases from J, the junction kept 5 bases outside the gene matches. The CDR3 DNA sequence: TGTGCCAGCAGCCCGACTAGCGGGAGGGCCGGTGAGCAGTTCTTC. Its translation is CASSPTSGRAGEQFF.